Each of the 28 T cell receptor beta chains below was sequenced from the same sample in a study of OX40 agonist ivuxolimab in advanced cancers. The method was immunoSEQ multiplex PCR; TCRdb's version includes in-frame clones alone and lacks a portion of them. The sample contains around 41,000 clones, more than 70% of which appear only once. Material: CD4+ or CD8+ T cells sorted from blood, obtained in a trial of the OX40 agonist ivuxolimab. These receptors all stem from an adult with an advanced solid tumor such as melanoma, head and neck, liver or kidney cancer.

The rearrangement joins TRBV27 to TRBJ2-4, with no clear D. CDR1 MNHEY and CDR2 SMNVEV come from the germline V gene (reference sequence). V lost 4 bases to trimming and J lost 1 base, with 2 bases between them. The CDR3 totals 12 residues. The CDR3 spells CASSSAKNIQYF. The CDR3 nucleotides are TGTGCCAGCAGTTCGGCCAAAAACATTCAGTACTTC.

The J gene is TRBJ2-5, the V gene TRBV7-9; no clear D. CDR3 length: 14 residues. Per the germline V gene, CDR1 is SEHNR and CDR2 is FQNEAQ (reference sequence). The V and J ends lost 1 base and 5 bases respectively, with 11 bases between them. CDR3 bases: TGTGCCAGCAGCTTAGTCCAGAGTGTGGAGACCCAGTACTTC. Translated, it gives CASSLVQSVETQYF.

This clone has just one count. The chain employs TRBV28 and TRBJ2-7, with D perhaps being TRBD1 or TRBD2 (7 bases each). The germline V gene encodes CDR1 MDHEN and CDR2 SYDVKM. CDR3 size: 15 residues. V was shortened by 6 bases and J by 4 bases, with 19 bases between the two germline ends. CDR3 protein: CASRIQGERDYEQYF. Here the CDR3 DNA reads TGTGCCAGCAGGATCCAGGGGGAGCGGGATTACGAGCAGTACTTC.

This sequence joins TRBV7-8 and TRBJ2-7; D unresolved. Germline assignment: CDR1 SGHVS and CDR2 FQNEAQ. This CDR3 contains 19 residues. V lost 4 bases and J 7 bases, leaving 32 bases between the germline ends. The CDR3 spells CASSSIRSASSRPEEEQYF. The CDR3 bases are TGTGCCAGCAGCTCAATCCGTTCCGCCTCCTCCCGACCAGAGGAGGAGCAGTACTTC.

V gene TRBV4-1 combines with J gene TRBJ1-1; D possibly corresponds to TRBD1 (6 bases). V was trimmed by 0 bases and J by 1 base, leaving 21 bases between them. The CDR3 is 19 amino acids. In germline, CDR1 is MGHRA, CDR2 YSYEKL. CDR3 sequence (DNA): TGCGCCAGCAGCCAAGAATTGGCCGGGACAAGGGGATCGAACACTGAAGCTTTCTTT. Translation gives CASSQELAGTRGSNTEAFF.

J is TRBJ1-5 and V is TRBV4-1; 7 bases align to TRBD1. J gave up 4 bases and V 4 bases, and 7 bases lay outside the gene matches. The CDR3 covers 15 residues. CDR1 and CDR2 (germline): MGHRA, YSYEKL. In nucleotides, the CDR3 is TGCGCCAGCAGCCTACGACAGGGAGGGAATCAGCCCCAGCATTTT. Amino acids: CASSLRQGGNQPQHF.

The J gene is TRBJ2-1, the V gene TRBV5-1; D is ambiguous. V gave up 2 bases and J gave up 3 bases, with 6 bases separating them. This CDR3 spans 13 amino acids. Germline V gene lookup returns CDR1 SGHRS and CDR2 YFSETQ. The CDR3: CASSFSLYNEQFF. For the CDR3, the DNA is TGCGCCAGCAGCTTTTCTCTCTACAATGAGCAGTTCTTC.

As to this clone: A read error may account for a junction end that differs from germline. This chain uses TRBV5-4 with TRBJ2-5, with TRBD1 identical over 9 bases. Germline CDR1 and CDR2: SGHNT and YYREEE (reference sequence). This CDR3 has 10 residues. The CDR3 reads CASSGDREDF. The CDR3 DNA is TGTGCCAGCAGCGGGGACAGGGAGGACTTC. The full variable domain, its missing parts supplied by reference TRBV5-4 and TRBJ2-5, is ETGVTQSPTHLIKTRGQQVTLRCSSQSGHNTVSWYQQALGQGPQFIFQYYREEENGRGNFPPRFSGLQFPNYSSELNVNALELDDSALYLCASSGDREDFGPGTRLLVL.

In this sample, this clone turned up once. CDR3 region: CASSLVGAGPPSYEQYF. The CDR3 nucleotides are TGTGCCAGCAGCTTAGTCGGCGCGGGCCCCCCCTCCTACGAGCAGTACTTC. The rearrangement uses TRBV11-2 and TRBJ2-7; D is perhaps TRBD2 (5 bases). In germline, CDR1 is SGHAT, CDR2 FQNNGV. The CDR3 has 17 residues. Trimming removed 1 base from V and 0 bases from J, with 16 bases in between. Based on the CDR3 plus reference TRBV11-2 and TRBJ2-7, the full variable domain is EAGVAQSPRYKIIEKRQSVAFWCNPISGHATLYWYQQILGQGPKLLIQFQNNGVVDDSQLPKDRFSAERLKGVDSTLKIQPAKLEDSAVYLCASSLVGAGPPSYEQYFGPGTRLTVT.

V is TRBV30 and J is TRBJ2-2, with no clear D. This CDR3 region has 13 residues. The germline V gene has CDR1 GTSNPN and CDR2 SVGIG (reference sequence). Deletions cut 6 bases from V and 7 bases from J, with 15 bases between. CDR3 DNA sequence: TGTGCCTGCCTGGGATACGGCCACGGGGAGCTGTTTTTT. It is translated as CACLGYGHGELFF.

The chain joins TRBV6-1 to TRBJ2-1; 12 bases agree with TRBD2. The CDR3 extends over 15 amino acids. CDR1 is MNHNS, CDR2 SASEGT, per germline. Trimming took 6 bases from V and 9 from J; bases not matched to a gene: 9. The CDR3 DNA is TGTGCCAGCAGCCTCACTAGCGGGAGGCACGTTGAGCAGTTCTTC. It specifies CASSLTSGRHVEQFF.

The chain recombines TRBV11-2 with TRBJ1-1; 7 bases match TRBD1. Unmatched junction bases numbered 8, after V lost 1 base and J lost 3 bases. CDR1 is SGHAT and CDR2 is FQNNGV in the germline V gene. The CDR3 totals 16 residues. Written as DNA, the CDR3 is TGTGCCAGCAGCTTAGTAGAGGGCCAGGGGGACACTGAAGCTTTCTTT. Its translation is CASSLVEGQGDTEAFF.

V gene TRBV7-9 combines with J gene TRBJ1-1; maybe TRBD1 (5 bases). V shed 5 bases and J shed 1 base, with 8 bases lying between them. CDR3 length: 13 amino acids. CDR1 is SEHNR and CDR2 is FQNEAQ in the germline V gene (reference sequence). CDR3 amino acids: CASSPQGNTEAFF. In DNA, the CDR3 is TGTGCCAGCAGCCCTCAGGGGAACACTGAAGCTTTCTTT.

The rearrangement uses TRBV28 and TRBJ2-2; 15 bases match TRBD2. After removal of 5 bases from V and 6 bases from J, the junction contained 10 bases not matched to a gene. Germline V gene lookup returns CDR1 MDHEN and CDR2 SYDVKM. The CDR3 is 18 amino acids. The chain's CDR3 is CASSPRTSGRAISGELFF. The CDR3 DNA reads as TGTGCCAGCAGTCCCCGGACTAGCGGGAGGGCCATATCCGGGGAGCTGTTTTTT.

The chain employs TRBV11-2 and TRBJ1-2; no definite D call. CDR1 is SGHAT and CDR2 is FQNNGV in the germline V gene. V was cut by 8 bases and J by 0 bases, with 13 bases left in between. The CDR3 extends over 14 amino acids. In DNA form, the CDR3 reads TGTGCCAGCGCCGTGGAGGGAGCTAACTATGGCTACACCTTC. Protein: CASAVEGANYGYTF. Full variable domain (remainder filled in from reference TRBV11-2 and TRBJ1-2): EAGVAQSPRYKIIEKRQSVAFWCNPISGHATLYWYQQILGQGPKLLIQFQNNGVVDDSQLPKDRFSAERLKGVDSTLKIQPAKLEDSAVYLCASAVEGANYGYTFGSGTRLTVV.

The chain links TRBV19 to TRBJ1-1; D is perhaps TRBD1 (5 bases). This CDR3 comprises 13 residues. Trimming took 4 bases from V and 5 from J, leaving 11 bases between them. Per germline, CDR1 LNHDA and CDR2 SQIVND (reference sequence). In DNA form, the CDR3 reads TGTGCCAGTAGTAATCCAGGGCGGACTGAAGCTTTCTTT. As protein: CASSNPGRTEAFF.

V usage is TRBV10-3 and J usage is TRBJ2-7; either TRBD1 or TRBD2 may supply D (6 bases each). Trimming took 1 base from V and 5 from J, leaving 12 bases between them. In germline, CDR1 is ENHRY, CDR2 SYGVKD. CDR3 length: 14 amino acids. Written as DNA, the CDR3 is TGTGCCATCAGTGAGTTGTGGGGGGCCGACGAGCAGTACTTC. Its translation: CAISELWGADEQYF.

The rearrangement uses TRBV27 and TRBJ2-2; TRBD1 or TRBD2 may be the D gene (5 bases each). In germline, CDR1 is MNHEY, CDR2 SMNVEV (reference sequence). The CDR3 is 16 residues long. V shed 6 bases and J shed 3 bases, with 17 bases lying between them. Here the CDR3 reads CASSPFRGRHTGELFF. CDR3 in DNA: TGTGCCAGCAGCCCCTTTAGGGGACGGCACACCGGGGAGCTGTTTTTT.

V is TRBV27 and J is TRBJ1-2; TRBD1 matches 7 bases. This CDR3 region has 14 residues. The germline V gene encodes CDR1 MNHEY and CDR2 SMNVEV (reference sequence). J gave up 2 bases and V 3 bases, and 3 bases lay outside the gene matches. DNA of the CDR3: TGTGCCAGCAGTTTGAACAGGGGAAACTATGGCTACACCTTC. Translating it yields CASSLNRGNYGYTF.

The J gene is TRBJ2-3, the V gene TRBV6-5, with D tentatively TRBD2 (6 bases). In germline, CDR1 is MNHEY, CDR2 SVGAGI. The CDR3 loop spans 15 amino acids. Trimming stripped 2 bases from V and 1 base from J, with 10 bases between. The DNA of the CDR3 is TGTGCCAGCAGTTACGCGGGACGGGGCACAGATACGCAGTATTTT. Translating gives CASSYAGRGTDTQYF.

This chain links TRBV7-9 with TRBJ2-7; TRBD2 aligns across 11 bases. CDR1 is SEHNR, CDR2 FQNEAQ, per germline (reference sequence). After removal of 3 bases from V and 4 bases from J, the junction contained 11 bases not matched to a gene. CDR3 size: 17 residues. The CDR3 is CASSFPSGGLVLYEQYF. The CDR3 DNA reads TGTGCCAGCAGCTTTCCTAGCGGGGGGCTCGTCCTTTACGAGCAGTACTTC.

V is TRBV6-1 and J is TRBJ1-5; 11 nucleotides line up with TRBD1. J gave up 7 bases and V 6 bases, and 5 bases lay outside the gene matches. Germline-derived CDR1 and CDR2 are MNHNS and SASEGT. The CDR3 is 14 amino acids. The CDR3 nucleotides read TGTGCCAGCAGCAGGACAGGGGGCTGGCAGCCCCAGCATTTT. This translates into CASSRTGGWQPQHF.

This chain connects TRBV29-1 to TRBJ2-3, with TRBD2 matching 9 bases. The CDR3 runs to 15 residues. Germline V gives CDR1 SQVTM, CDR2 ANQGSEA. Trimming took 2 bases from V and 2 from J; bases not matched to a gene: 5. CDR3 residues: CSVESRGGPTDTQYF. The CDR3 bases are TGCAGCGTTGAATCGCGGGGGGGCCCCACAGATACGCAGTATTTT.

The chain links TRBV27 to TRBJ1-6; D is possibly TRBD1 (5 bases). Trimming removed 6 bases at V and 9 bases at J, with 15 bases between. The CDR3 runs to 14 residues. Germline lookup yields CDR1 MNHEY and CDR2 SMNVEV (reference sequence). The CDR3 DNA reads TGTGCCAGCAGCCCTAAGGGGCTTTTTTCACCCCTCCACTTT. Translated, it gives CASSPKGLFSPLHF.

This clone has a single count. This chain joins TRBV28 and TRBJ1-3; possible D gene TRBD1, 5 bases. V shed 3 bases and J shed 4 bases, with 13 bases lying between them. The CDR3 loop spans 15 amino acids. Germline V lookup: CDR1 MDHEN, CDR2 SYDVKM. As DNA, the CDR3 is TGTGCCAGCAGTTTTGGGACCCGGGGCGGAAACACCATATATTTT. This sequence encodes CASSFGTRGGNTIYF.

This clone was seen just once. The chain links TRBV7-9 to TRBJ1-1; D is uncertain. V lost 1 base and J 0 bases, leaving 12 bases between the germline ends. CDR3 length equals 16 residues. CDR1 and CDR2 from the germline V gene are SEHNR and FQNEAQ (reference sequence). CDR3 bases: TGTGCCAGCAGCTTAGTCGGCAGGATAATGAACACTGAAGCTTTCTTT. Encoded protein: CASSLVGRIMNTEAFF. Together with reference TRBV7-9 and TRBJ1-1, the CDR3 gives the full variable domain: DTGVSQNPRHKITKRGQNVTFRCDPISEHNRLYWYRQTLGQGPEFLTYFQNEAQLEKSRLLSDRFSAERPKGSFSTLEIQRTEQGDSAMYLCASSLVGRIMNTEAFFGQGTRLTVV.

V is TRBV19 and J is TRBJ1-6, with D hard to call. This CDR3 is built from 13 residues. V dropped 0 bases and J dropped 13 bases, with 10 bases sitting between them. Germline CDR1 reads LNHDA; CDR2 reads SQIVND (reference sequence). The CDR3 DNA reads TGTGCCAGTAGTATAGATCAAGGAAGGCCCCTCCACTTT. Its protein product is CASSIDQGRPLHF. The complete variable domain, with remaining parts taken from reference TRBV19 and TRBJ1-6, reads DGGITQSPKYLFRKEGQNVTLSCEQNLNHDAMYWYRQDPGQGLRLIYYSQIVNDFQKGDIAEGYSVSREKKESFPLTVTSAQKNPTAFYLCASSIDQGRPLHFGNGTRLTVT.

This chain joins TRBV6-6 and TRBJ2-3; no clear D. The germline gives CDR1 MNHNY, CDR2 SVGAGI (reference sequence). The CDR3 covers 12 residues. The V gene lost 5 bases and the J gene lost 6 bases, with 9 bases spanning the gap. This chain's CDR3 is CASSPDEDTQYF. CDR3 coding DNA: TGTGCCAGCAGTCCGGACGAGGATACGCAGTATTTT.